These 19 T cell receptor beta chains were all obtained from the same sample, sequenced in a study of Ad26.COV2.S vaccination and SARS-CoV-2 variants. Generated by immunoSEQ multiplex PCR, the TCRdb table keeps only in-frame clones and is missing some. In the table there are 440,000 or so clones, nearly 90% of which are singletons. Treatment here: around 19 received Ad26.COV2.S at low or high dose, single or two shots; roughly five received placebo; per-sample allocation not given. Material that was analyzed had been drawn on day 63 after the first vaccine or placebo injection. The sample here was peripheral blood, taken in a trial of Ad26.COV2.S vaccine versus placebo. The receptors originated from a person between 18 and 65 years old who received the Ad26.COV2.S COVID-19 vaccine or a placebo.

The V gene is TRBV4-2, the J gene TRBJ2-7; D gene ambiguous. This CDR3 contains 15 residues. Germline V gives CDR1 LGHNA, CDR2 YNFKEQ. V lost 0 bases and J lost 0, with 9 bases in between. The chain's CDR3 is CASSQESRSSYEQYF. The CDR3 DNA follows: TGTGCCAGCAGCCAAGAATCGAGGAGCTCCTACGAGCAGTACTTC.

This clone appeared once. The J gene is TRBJ2-1, the V gene TRBV11-2; 9 nucleotides match TRBD2. Germline V gene sequence: CDR1 SGHAT, CDR2 FQNNGV. The CDR3 consists of 13 residues. With V trimmed by 5 bases and J by 10 bases, 6 bases remained unmatched. The CDR3 reads CASSLAGIGEQFF. The CDR3 bases are TGTGCCAGCAGCCTAGCGGGAATAGGAGAGCAGTTCTTC. The whole variable domain, remainder taken from reference TRBV11-2 and TRBJ2-1, is EAGVAQSPRYKIIEKRQSVAFWCNPISGHATLYWYQQILGQGPKLLIQFQNNGVVDDSQLPKDRFSAERLKGVDSTLKIQPAKLEDSAVYLCASSLAGIGEQFFGPGTRLTVL.

This clone was detected a few times. The rearrangement links TRBV6-4 to TRBJ1-5; the D is unclear. V was trimmed by 5 bases and J by 9 bases, leaving 11 bases between them. In germline, CDR1 is MRHNA, CDR2 SNTAGT. The CDR3 extends over 12 amino acids. The CDR3: CASSIPRGPQHF. In DNA, the CDR3 is TGTGCCAGCAGTATCCCGCGGGGGCCCCAGCATTTT.

CDR3 sequence: CASSLSQGSYEQYF. The CDR3 nucleotides read TGTGCCAGCAGCTTATCGCAGGGGTCCTACGAGCAGTACTTC. The V gene is TRBV6-5, the J gene TRBJ2-7; weak D call: TRBD1 (6 bases). Germline lookup yields CDR1 MNHEY and CDR2 SVGAGI. This CDR3 comprises 14 residues. Trimming removed 6 bases at V and 1 base at J, with 13 bases between.

V and J are TRBV6-5 and TRBJ2-2; the D is unclear. This CDR3 region has 14 residues. Germline V gene lookup returns CDR1 MNHEY and CDR2 SVGAGI. V lost 6 bases and J lost 4, with 12 bases in between. The CDR3 nucleotides read TGTGCCAGCAGCGCCGAGAAAGGCACCGGGGAGCTGTTTTTT. It is translated as CASSAEKGTGELFF.

In this sample, this clone turned up once. The V gene is TRBV6-5, the J gene TRBJ1-4; no clear D. The CDR3 contains 14 residues. The V gene's germline CDR1 is MNHEY and CDR2 SVGAGI. The ends were cut back, 2 bases at V and 5 bases at J, with 9 bases in the middle. DNA for the CDR3: TGTGCCAGCAGTTACCGTACTCGGAATGAAAAACTGTTTTTT. It encodes CASSYRTRNEKLFF.

The chain links TRBV19 to TRBJ2-4; the D gene is possibly TRBD1 (6 bases). From germline, CDR1 is LNHDA and CDR2 SQIVND (reference sequence). Trimming shortened V by 3 bases and J by 1 base, and 19 bases separated the two germline ends. The CDR3 has 18 amino acids. The CDR3: CASSIEGPGVRAKNIQYF. CDR3 sequence (DNA): TGTGCCAGTAGTATCGAAGGGCCAGGGGTCCGGGCCAAAAACATTCAGTACTTC.

This chain uses TRBV2 with TRBJ2-5, with 8 bases fitting TRBD1. Trimming took 6 bases from V and 1 from J; bases not matched to a gene: 4. In germline, CDR1 is SNHLY, CDR2 FYNNEI. The CDR3 has 14 amino acids. In DNA form, the CDR3 reads TGTGCCAGCAGGGACAGGGATATCCAAGAGACCCAGTACTTC. Protein: CASRDRDIQETQYF.

The rearrangement joins TRBV4-3 to TRBJ1-1; D gene unclear. This CDR3 region has 13 residues. CDR1 and CDR2 from the germline V gene are LGHNA and YSLEER. V was cut by 3 bases and J by 3 bases, with 8 bases left in between. DNA for the CDR3: TGCGCCAGCAGCCAGTCCGGGGACACTGAAGCTTTCTTT. It specifies CASSQSGDTEAFF.

The chain combines TRBV6-2 or TRBV6-3 with TRBJ1-5, with D possibly being TRBD1 (6 bases). Germline V CDR1 and CDR2: MNHEY, SVGEGT. The CDR3 covers 14 residues. V lost 4 bases to trimming and J lost 8 bases, with 15 bases between them. The CDR3 sequence: CASSWGHPREPQHF. CDR3 sequence (DNA): TGTGCCAGCAGTTGGGGGCACCCCAGGGAGCCCCAGCATTTT.

V usage is TRBV7-9 and J usage is TRBJ1-6, with D perhaps TRBD1 (6 bases). Germline V gene sequence: CDR1 SEHNR, CDR2 FQNEAQ (reference sequence). The germline V and J ends were trimmed by 3 bases and 8 bases, with 14 bases remaining between them. The CDR3 is 15 amino acids. The CDR3 sequence: CASSFDTGSYSPLHF. The CDR3 DNA reads TGTGCCAGCAGCTTTGATACAGGGAGTTATTCACCCCTCCACTTT.

This chain links TRBV10-3 with TRBJ1-5; D perhaps matches TRBD1 (5 bases). The germline V and J ends were trimmed by 0 bases and 4 bases, with 16 bases remaining between them. The germline V gene has CDR1 ENHRY and CDR2 SYGVKD. This CDR3 contains 17 residues. The CDR3 sequence: CAISESKGELGNQPQHF. The CDR3 nucleotides are TGTGCCATCAGTGAGTCGAAAGGGGAATTAGGGAATCAGCCCCAGCATTTT.

This chain joins TRBV25-1 and TRBJ2-7; possible D gene TRBD1, 6 bases. V was cut by 6 bases and J by 3 bases, with 15 bases left in between. The CDR3 contains 14 residues. Germline V gene data show CDR1 as MGHDK and CDR2 as SYGVNS. CDR3 sequence (DNA): TGTGCCAGCAGCAAGACAGGCCTTTTCTACGAGCAGTACTTC. Encoded protein: CASSKTGLFYEQYF.

This rearrangement joins TRBV7-8 to TRBJ2-7; D remains ambiguous. Germline CDR1 reads SGHVS; CDR2 reads FQNEAQ. Between the trimmed V and J ends, which lost 5 bases and 1 base, there was a span of 15 bases. There are 15 residues in the CDR3. The CDR3 DNA is TGTGCCAGCAGCCCCTATCCGGGTTTTTCCTACGAGCAGTACTTC. This gives the protein CASSPYPGFSYEQYF.

This rearrangement joins TRBV7-2 to TRBJ2-1; D ambiguous. The CDR3 extends over 13 amino acids. Trimming removed 1 base at V and 5 bases at J, with 6 bases between. In germline, CDR1 is SGHTA, CDR2 FQGNSA. The CDR3 sequence: CASSLGRDNEQFF. The DNA of the CDR3 is TGTGCCAGCAGCTTAGGTCGAGACAATGAGCAGTTCTTC.

The chain is built from TRBV19 and TRBJ1-2, with TRBD1 as a possible D gene (5 bases). The V end lost 5 bases, the J end lost 2 bases, and 15 bases lay between the germline ends. This CDR3 contains 15 residues. CDR1 and CDR2 from the germline V gene are LNHDA and SQIVND (reference sequence). The CDR3 sequence is CASSPRGGANYGYTF. CDR3 DNA sequence: TGTGCCAGTAGTCCCCGGGGGGGTGCGAACTATGGCTACACCTTC. Together with reference TRBV19 and TRBJ1-2, the CDR3 gives the full variable domain: DGGITQSPKYLFRKEGQNVTLSCEQNLNHDAMYWYRQDPGQGLRLIYYSQIVNDFQKGDIAEGYSVSREKKESFPLTVTSAQKNPTAFYLCASSPRGGANYGYTFGSGTRLTVV.

This clone was observed a handful of times. The chain links TRBV6-6 to TRBJ1-5, with D perhaps matching TRBD1 (5 bases). This CDR3 has 12 residues. Germline V gene data show CDR1 as MNHNY and CDR2 as SVGAGI (reference sequence). V was cut by 6 bases and J by 5 bases, with 8 bases left in between. For the CDR3, the DNA is TGTGCCAGCAGGGGGGGAGATCAGCCCCAGCATTTT. Its protein is CASRGGDQPQHF.

This chain uses TRBV10-3 with TRBJ1-2, with 7 bases aligning to TRBD1. V was clipped by 7 bases and J by 8 bases; unmatched bases: 22. This CDR3 has 17 residues. Germline V gene data show CDR1 as ENHRY and CDR2 as SYGVKD. For the CDR3, the DNA is TGTGCCATCAACCTACGACAGGGCCTGCCCCTGTCGGGAGGCTACACCTTC. This codes for CAINLRQGLPLSGGYTF.

This chain joins TRBV10-1 and TRBJ2-3, with D perhaps assigned TRBD1 or TRBD2 (5 bases each). The ends were cut back, 6 bases at V and 0 bases at J, with 10 bases in the middle. Looked up from germline, CDR1 is WNHNN and CDR2 is SYGVQD (reference sequence). This CDR3 contains 14 residues. Here the CDR3 reads CASSLGDSTDTQYF. CDR3 coding DNA: TGCGCCAGCAGCCTGGGGGATAGCACAGATACGCAGTATTTT.